A selection of T cell receptor beta chains follows, all from one sample in a study of blood T cell repertoires in COVID-19. The repertoire was sequenced with immunoSEQ multiplex PCR; TCRdb's copy has only in-frame clones and lacks some. The sample shows approximately 200,000 clones, 88% of them seen only once. The sequenced material came from peripheral blood. The receptors come from a man younger than 45 with acute or convalescent COVID-19. The CDR3 runs from the conserved cysteine through the conserved F or W. Each record gives: V gene, J gene, clone size, CDR3 length, D gene, CDR3 DNA, CDR3 protein. A D gene is named only where the DNA matches it firmly. Part of the rows lack a size; the others show once, few, many or a class for expanded clones.

TRBV27	TRBJ2-6	many	19	TRBD2	TGTGCCAGCAGTTTATCCCCAGCGGGAGGTCTTACTGGGGCCAACGTCCTGACTTTC	CASSLSPAGGLTGANVLTF
TRBV20-1	TRBJ1-1	NA	10	NA	TGCAGTGCTGGGCCCTCTGGGGCTTTCTTT	CSAGPSGAFF
TRBV6-6	TRBJ1-6	NA	16	NA	TGTGCCAGCAGTTACCTGGCGGGGGGGAATAATTCACCCCTCCACTTT	CASSYLAGGNNSPLHF
TRBV4-1	TRBJ1-1	NA	15	NA	TGCGCCAGCAGCCCCCCTTTAGCGGTGAACACTGAAGCTTTCTTT	CASSPPLAVNTEAFF
TRBV6-1	TRBJ2-7	NA	15	NA	TGTGCCAGCAGTGGGCTCGGGGGAGGAACCTACGAGCAGTACTTC	CASSGLGGGTYEQYF
TRBV7-2	TRBJ2-1	NA	12	NA	TGTGCCAGCCTACAAAGGGGCAATGAGCAGTTCTTC	CASLQRGNEQFF
TRBV2	TRBJ1-4	NA	14	TRBD1	TGTGCCAGCTTGATACAGGGGGGGCGCGGAAAACTGTTTTTT	CASLIQGGRGKLFF
TRBV6-1	TRBJ1-5	NA	16	NA	TGTGCCAGCAGTGAAATGGGGCAGGGGAGAGGTCAGCCCCAGCATTTT	CASSEMGQGRGQPQHF
TRBV28	TRBJ1-6	few	14	TRBD1	TGTGCCAGCATCGGACAGGGGAGTAATTCACCCCTCCACTTT	CASIGQGSNSPLHF
TRBV5-1	TRBJ2-2	NA	14	NA	TGCGCCAGCAGCTACGACAGTTCCACCGGGGAGCTGTTTTTT	CASSYDSSTGELFF
TRBV6-5	TRBJ2-1	NA	15	TRBD2	TGTGCCAGCAGTTACAGTAGCGGGGGACTCAATGAGCAGTTCTTC	CASSYSSGGLNEQFF
TRBV11-2	TRBJ2-7	NA	14	NA	TGTGCCAGCAGCTTAGATGGCAGGGCCTACGAGCAGTACTTC	CASSLDGRAYEQYF
TRBV5-1	TRBJ1-1	NA	13	TRBD1	TGCGCCAGCAGCCGGACAGGGTTAACTGAAGCTTTCTTT	CASSRTGLTEAFF
TRBV27	TRBJ2-5	NA	15	NA	TGTGCCAGCAGTTTACTCAGGGGCCCCCAAGAGACCCAGTACTTC	CASSLLRGPQETQYF
TRBV6-5	TRBJ1-5	once	15	NA	TGTGCCAGCAGCTCATCAGGCCTGGGCCCTCAGCCCCAGCATTTT	CASSSSGLGPQPQHF
TRBV10-1	TRBJ2-1	few	15	NA	TGCGCCACTTCTAGCGCCCGTACAAAAAACGGGGAGCAGTTCTTC	CATSSARTKNGEQFF
TRBV10-2	TRBJ1-5	NA	15	NA	TGCGCCAGCAGCGCCGGGGTTCAGGGCAATCAGCCCCAGCATTTT	CASSAGVQGNQPQHF
TRBV5-4	TRBJ1-2	NA	16	TRBD1	TGTGCCAGCAGCTCTGGGGGGCCCCAGGGGGCCTCTGGCTACACCTTC	CASSSGGPQGASGYTF
TRBV29-1	TRBJ2-3	NA	16	TRBD2	TGCAGCGTTGAAGACCGGAGGACTAGCGGGAGAGATACGCAGTATTTT	CSVEDRRTSGRDTQYF
TRBV5-6	TRBJ2-7	NA	17	NA	TGTGCCAGCAGCTTGATGCCGGACAACCTAGGTTCCTACGAGCAGTACTTC	CASSLMPDNLGSYEQYF
TRBV4-2	TRBJ2-1	NA	12	NA	TGTGCCAGCAGCCAAGATCACGACAGGCAGTTCTTC	CASSQDHDRQFF
TRBV9	TRBJ1-1	NA	15	NA	TGTGCCAGCAGCGTAGTCTCCGAGGGCAACACTGAAGCTTTCTTT	CASSVVSEGNTEAFF